Listed below are T cell receptor beta chains from one sample, sequenced in a study of graft-versus-host responses after intestinal transplantation. Produced via immunoSEQ multiplex PCR; TCRdb's table is partial and in-frame only. Found here are some 96,000 clones, roughly 87% of them singletons; the top ten hold roughly 0.97%. These receptors' targets are unknown. The sequences come from unstimulated CD4+ T cells sorted from spleen or lymph node cells, collected before transplant. Every receptor here comes from a human donor who was the organ donor for an intestinal transplant. Each CDR3 is given with its conserved first and last residue. D genes are given only for firm matches. Size is omitted from some rows. Given values are once, few, many or a class for expanded clones.

D gene	V gene	J gene	CDR3 length	clone size	CDR3 DNA	CDR3 protein
-	TRBV30	TRBJ1-3	17	-	TGTGCCTGGAGCGACTCGGCAGTTATAGGCCCAGGAAACACCATATATTTT	CAWSDSAVIGPGNTIYF
TRBD1	TRBV27	TRBJ1-2	15	-	TGTGCCAGCAGTTTAGGTGTCAGGGGGGACTATGGCTACACCTTC	CASSLGVRGDYGYTF
-	TRBV7-9	TRBJ1-2	13	once	TGTGCCAGCAGCTTAGGGCTCAGCATGGGCTACACCTTC	CASSLGLSMGYTF
-	TRBV5-1	TRBJ1-1	13	-	TGCGCCAGCAGCTTGGGTTTGAAGGGGGTAGCTTTCTTT	CASSLGLKGVAFF
-	TRBV2	TRBJ1-2	12	-	TGTGCCAGCTGGAGGGAGGGAGGCGGCTACACCTTC	CASWREGGGYTF
TRBD1	TRBV28	TRBJ2-7	15	-	TGTGCCAGCAGTCGACCCCGGGACAGGGATATCGAGCAGTACTTC	CASSRPRDRDIEQYF
-	TRBV5-1	TRBJ1-1	15	-	TGCGCCAGCAGCTTGGTGGCAGGGAAGGGCACTGAAGCTTTCTTT	CASSLVAGKGTEAFF
-	TRBV6-1	TRBJ1-2	13	-	TGTGCCAGCAGTGAAACGCCGGGCTATGGCTACACCTTC	CASSETPGYGYTF
-	TRBV7-2	TRBJ2-5	14	-	TGTGCCAGCACCCTTCGGAAGGGAAGAGAGACCCAGTACTTC	CASTLRKGRETQYF
-	TRBV7-2	TRBJ2-3	15	few	TGTGCCAGCAGCCCCCAGGTGGCGGGCCCCAGTACGCAGTATTTT	CASSPQVAGPSTQYF
-	TRBV7-2	TRBJ2-7	11	-	TGTGCCAGCAGCTCCGTCTACGAGCAGTACTTC	CASSSVYEQYF
-	TRBV28	TRBJ2-7	13	-	TGTGCCAGCAGGTCGGCCGGAACCTACGAGCAGTACTTC	CASRSAGTYEQYF
-	TRBV4-2	TRBJ1-2	13	-	TGTGCCAGCAGCCAAGATTCGGGGAACGGCTACACCTTC	CASSQDSGNGYTF
-	TRBV28	TRBJ2-2	13	-	TGTGCCAGCGGGGGGGCGGGGACCGGGGAGCTGTTTTTT	CASGGAGTGELFF
-	TRBV5-1	TRBJ1-4	14	-	TGCGCCAGTTCCCGTTCAAGATGGGGTGAAAAACTGTTTTTT	CASSRSRWGEKLFF
TRBD1	TRBV6-5	TRBJ1-2	14	-	TGTGCCAGCAGTTACTCTAGGGGGCCGGTTGGCTACACCTTC	CASSYSRGPVGYTF
TRBD2	TRBV18	TRBJ2-1	15	-	TGTGCCAGCTCCCAAACTAGCGACTCCTACAATGAGCAGTTCTTC	CASSQTSDSYNEQFF
TRBD2	TRBV9	TRBJ2-2	17	-	TGTGCCAGCAGCGTAGAGGCTAGCGGGGGCCTATTCGGGGAGCTGTTTTTT	CASSVEASGGLFGELFF
TRBD2	TRBV7-9	TRBJ2-2	16	once	TGTGCCAGCAGCTTAGGACTAGCGGGAGCCACCGGGGAGCTGTTTTTT	CASSLGLAGATGELFF
-	TRBV11-2	TRBJ2-3	15	-	TGTGCCAGCAGCTTTACGACCCAGAGCACAGATACGCAGTATTTT	CASSFTTQSTDTQYF
TRBD1	TRBV30	TRBJ1-5	16	-	TGTGCCTGGAGCTTAGCAGGGGGTTATAGCAATCAGCCCCAGCATTTT	CAWSLAGGYSNQPQHF
TRBD1	TRBV19	TRBJ1-6	15	-	TGTGCCAGTAGACCAGACAGGGGCGGATTTTCACCCCTCCACTTT	CASRPDRGGFSPLHF
-	TRBV4-1	TRBJ1-3	16	-	TGCGCCAGCAGCCAAGAAGGTGCAGCGACTGGAAACACCATATATTTT	CASSQEGAATGNTIYF
TRBD2	TRBV5-1	TRBJ2-5	13	few	TGCGCCAGCAGGCGGGGGGACCAAGAGACCCAGTACTTC	CASRRGDQETQYF
-	TRBV6-5	TRBJ2-6	16	-	TGTGCCAGCAGTTACCCCACGGCCCCTGGGGCCAACGTCCTGACTTTC	CASSYPTAPGANVLTF
-	TRBV25-1	TRBJ1-6	13	-	TGTGCCAGCAGTGAATTGGGTAATTCACCCCTCCACTTT	CASSELGNSPLHF
TRBD2	TRBV10-3	TRBJ2-2	17	few	TGTGCCATCATCCGAACTAGCGGGGGATTTAACACCGGGGAGCTGTTTTTT	CAIIRTSGGFNTGELFF
TRBD2	TRBV27	TRBJ2-1	20	-	TGTGCCAGCAGTTTATGGGTTAGCGGGGGGGCCTCGGGGACCTACAATGAGCAGTTCTTC	CASSLWVSGGASGTYNEQFF
-	TRBV19	TRBJ2-2	17	-	TGTGCCAGTAGAAACGGACCTTTCGTGGGAGGCACCGGGGAGCTGTTTTTT	CASRNGPFVGGTGELFF
TRBD1	TRBV15	TRBJ1-1	16	-	TGTGCCACCAGCAGAGAGGTTACAGGGGGAAACACTGAAGCTTTCTTT	CATSREVTGGNTEAFF
-	TRBV5-1	TRBJ1-1	16	-	TGCGCCAGCAGCCTGTTAACCGGGACCGTGAACACTGAAGCTTTCTTT	CASSLLTGTVNTEAFF
-	TRBV30	TRBJ1-6	13	-	TGTGCCTGGAGTGTAACAGGGAATTCACCCCTCCACTTT	CAWSVTGNSPLHF
-	TRBV19	TRBJ2-1	13	once	TGTGCCATAGGGGGGGTCTCCTACAATGAGCAGTTCTTC	CAIGGVSYNEQFF
TRBD1	TRBV27	TRBJ1-6	16	-	TGTGCCAGCAGTTACGTCTCCGGGACAGGGTATTCACCCCTCCACTTT	CASSYVSGTGYSPLHF
-	TRBV28	TRBJ1-2	16	once	TGTGCCAGCAGTTTCCCTAGGGCAGTGGGAGCGTATGGCTACACCTTC	CASSFPRAVGAYGYTF
-	TRBV9	TRBJ1-1	14	-	TGTGCCAGCAGCGTCCCCCCCGGTGGTCCGGGGGCTTTCTTT	CASSVPPGGPGAFF
TRBD2	TRBV6-5	TRBJ2-2	16	-	TGTGCCAGCAGTTACTTTCGCGGGGGGGCCGCCGGGGAGCTGTTTTTT	CASSYFRGGAAGELFF
-	TRBV2	TRBJ1-2	13	-	TGTGCCAGCAGCTCGGATGGGTTCTATGGCTACACCTTC	CASSSDGFYGYTF
-	TRBV23-1	TRBJ2-7	17	-	TGCGCCAGCAGTCAATCGCCAAAGAACGGAAAATCCTACGAGCAGTACTTC	CASSQSPKNGKSYEQYF
TRBD2	TRBV11-1	TRBJ2-7	13	-	TGTGCCAGCAGCTTAGGGACTAGCTACGAGCAGTACTTC	CASSLGTSYEQYF
-	TRBV5-5	TRBJ2-2	16	-	TGTGCCAGCAGCCCTGTGACAGGAATTAACACCGGGGAGCTGTTTTTT	CASSPVTGINTGELFF